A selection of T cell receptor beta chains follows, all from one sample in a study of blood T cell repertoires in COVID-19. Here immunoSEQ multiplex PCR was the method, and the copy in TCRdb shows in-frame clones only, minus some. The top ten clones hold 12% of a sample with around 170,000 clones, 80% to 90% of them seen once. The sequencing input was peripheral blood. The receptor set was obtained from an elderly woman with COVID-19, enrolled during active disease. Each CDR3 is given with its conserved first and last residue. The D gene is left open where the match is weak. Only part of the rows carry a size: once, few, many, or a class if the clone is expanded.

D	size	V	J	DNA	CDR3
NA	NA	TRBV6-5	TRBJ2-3	TGTGCCAGCAGACCTGGGCGTTCCACAGATACGCAGTATTTT	CASRPGRSTDTQYF
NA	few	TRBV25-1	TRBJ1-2	TGTGCCAGCAGTGAATACTCGGGGGTAGGATATGGCTACACCTTC	CASSEYSGVGYGYTF
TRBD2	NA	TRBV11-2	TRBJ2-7	TGTGCCAGCAGCGGGACTAGCGGGAGCTACGAGCAGTACTTC	CASSGTSGSYEQYF
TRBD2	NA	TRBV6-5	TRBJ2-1	TGTGCCAGCACCAAACTAGCGGGATCCTACAATGAGCAGTTCTTC	CASTKLAGSYNEQFF
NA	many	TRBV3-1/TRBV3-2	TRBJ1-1	TGTGCCAGCAGCCAAGGGAACAGCTGGATTGAAGCTTTCTTT	CASSQGNSWIEAFF
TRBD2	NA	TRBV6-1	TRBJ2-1	TGTGCCAGCAGTGATCTGCGACTAGCGGGAAATGAGCAGTTCTTC	CASSDLRLAGNEQFF
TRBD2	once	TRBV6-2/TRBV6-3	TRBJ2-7	TGTGCCAGCAGCCCCCACTCACCCCGGGGGGAGAGCTCCTACGAGCAGTACTTC	CASSPHSPRGESSYEQYF
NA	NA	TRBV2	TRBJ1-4	TGTGCCAGCGACGGCGGGGGGCAGGGTGAAAAACTGTTTTTT	CASDGGGQGEKLFF
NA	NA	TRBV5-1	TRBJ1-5	TGCGCCAGCAGCTTGGAGGGGATTAGCAATCAGCCCCAGCATTTT	CASSLEGISNQPQHF
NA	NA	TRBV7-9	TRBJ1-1	TGTGCCAGCAGCATAGGATTTTCGGGGTCCAGCGTAGCTTTCTTT	CASSIGFSGSSVAFF
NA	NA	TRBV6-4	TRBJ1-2	TGTGCCAGCAGGGACGTAGACAGCCTCTATGGCTACACCTTC	CASRDVDSLYGYTF
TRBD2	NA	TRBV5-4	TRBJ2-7	TGTGCCAGCAGCACCCGGACTAGCGGGGGGGCTTCCTACGTGCAGTACTTC	CASSTRTSGGASYVQYF
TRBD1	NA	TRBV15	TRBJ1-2	TGTGCCACCAGCAGGAGGGAAGGGGGCTACTATGGCTACACCTTC	CATSRREGGYYGYTF
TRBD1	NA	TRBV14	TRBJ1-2	TGTGCCAGCAGACCTCAGTCCGCAGGGGGCCCACCTAACTATGGCTACACCTTC	CASRPQSAGGPPNYGYTF
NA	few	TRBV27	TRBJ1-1	TGTGCCAGCAGTTTCATCGGCCGGGGTACTGAAGCTTTCTTT	CASSFIGRGTEAFF
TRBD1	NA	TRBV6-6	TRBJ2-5	TGTGCCAGCAGACACAGGGGGCACGAGACCCAGTACTTC	CASRHRGHETQYF
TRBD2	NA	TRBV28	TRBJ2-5	TGTGCCAGCAGTCGAAATCCGGGACTAGCGTGGGAGACCCAGTACTTC	CASSRNPGLAWETQYF
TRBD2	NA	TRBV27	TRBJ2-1	TGTGCCAGCAGTTTATGGCTAGCGGGAGTATACAATGAGCAGTTCTTC	CASSLWLAGVYNEQFF
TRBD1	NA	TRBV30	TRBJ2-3	TGTGCCTGGAGTAGCAGGGGGCGAGTCCCTAGCACAGATACGCAGTATTTT	CAWSSRGRVPSTDTQYF
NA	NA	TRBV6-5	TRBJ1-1	TGTGCCAGCAGTTACTGGGGCGGACAGTCTGAAGCTTTCTTT	CASSYWGGQSEAFF
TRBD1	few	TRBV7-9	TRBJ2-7	TGTGCCAGCAGCTTAATGGGACAGGGCCCCTACGAGCAGTACTTC	CASSLMGQGPYEQYF
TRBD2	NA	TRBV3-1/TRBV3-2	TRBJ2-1	TGTGCCAGCAGCCAAGGGGTAGCGGGGGGGCACAATGAGCAGTTCTTC	CASSQGVAGGHNEQFF
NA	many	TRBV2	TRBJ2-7	TGTGCCAGCAGTGAGGTGACAGGCTCACTGGGGAAGCAGTACTTC	CASSEVTGSLGKQYF
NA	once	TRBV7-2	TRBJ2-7	TGTGCCAGCAGCTCACTCGGGGGGCGTCCCTACGAGCAGTACTTC	CASSSLGGRPYEQYF
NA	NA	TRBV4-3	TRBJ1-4	TGCGCCAGCAGCCAAGTACCACCCGGCCAGGGTGCTAATGAAAAACTGTTTTTT	CASSQVPPGQGANEKLFF
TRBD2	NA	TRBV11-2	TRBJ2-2	TGTGCCAGCAGCCAATCACTAGCGGGGGGCCGATTCGGGGAGCTGTTTTTT	CASSQSLAGGRFGELFF
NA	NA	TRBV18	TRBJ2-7	TGTGCCAGCTCCCCCGAGGGCCTCCAGCAGTACTTC	CASSPEGLQQYF
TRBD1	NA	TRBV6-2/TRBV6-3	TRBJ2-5	TGTGCCAGCAGTTTCCGGGACAGGCCAGGGGAGACCCAGTACTTC	CASSFRDRPGETQYF
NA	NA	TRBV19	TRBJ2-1	TGTGCCAGTAGGCTTCTCGCGGGCCCCCACAATGAGCAGTTCTTC	CASRLLAGPHNEQFF
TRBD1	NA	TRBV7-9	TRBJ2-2	TGTGCCAGCAGCCACAGGGGGAGCACCGGGGAGCTGTTTTTT	CASSHRGSTGELFF
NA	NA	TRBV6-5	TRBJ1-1	TGTGCCAGCAGTTACTCGCAGTACACTGAAGCTTTCTTT	CASSYSQYTEAFF
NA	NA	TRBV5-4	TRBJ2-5	TGTGCCAGCAGCCCAACAGGGAGGGGGGAGACCCAGTACTTC	CASSPTGRGETQYF
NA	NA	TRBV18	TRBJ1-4	TGTGCCAGCTCACCCTCCAGGGACTCTAATGAAAAACTGTTTTTT	CASSPSRDSNEKLFF
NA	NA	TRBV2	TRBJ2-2	TGTGCCAGCCAGGGGACGGGCGGGGAGCTGTTTTTT	CASQGTGGELFF
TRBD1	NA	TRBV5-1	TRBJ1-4	TGCGCCAGCAGCTACGACAGGGAGTTTAATGAAAAACTGTTTTTT	CASSYDREFNEKLFF
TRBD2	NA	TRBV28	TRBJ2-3	TGTGCCAGCAGTTTACCATCCGGGGCTAGCGGGGAATCGTTACTCACAGATACGCAGTATTTT	CASSLPSGASGESLLTDTQYF
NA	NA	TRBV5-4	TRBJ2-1	TGTGCCAGCAGTCTAAAGCGGACGACTATTTACAATGAGCAGTTCTTC	CASSLKRTTIYNEQFF
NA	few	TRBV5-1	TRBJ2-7	TGCGCCAGCAGCTTGGGCCTAGCTTTCTACGAGCAGTACTTC	CASSLGLAFYEQYF
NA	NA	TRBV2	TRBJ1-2	TGTGCCAGCAGTGAAGCCACTTATCCACAGGCTCTCTATGGCTACACCTTC	CASSEATYPQALYGYTF
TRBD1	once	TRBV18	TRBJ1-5	TGTGCCAGCTCACCTGGGGGACAGATCTCTAGCAATCAGCCCCAGCATTTT	CASSPGGQISSNQPQHF
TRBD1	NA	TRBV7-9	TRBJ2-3	TGTGCCAGCAGCTTAGTCCGGACAGGAAGCACAGATACGCAGTATTTT	CASSLVRTGSTDTQYF
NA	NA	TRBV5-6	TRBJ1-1	TGTGCCAGCAGCTTATCGAGGGCTGAAGCTTTCTTT	CASSLSRAEAFF
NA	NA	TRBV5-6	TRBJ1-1	TGTGCCAGCAGCTTGAGGGTGACCCGGGAGAACACTGAAGCTTTCTTT	CASSLRVTRENTEAFF
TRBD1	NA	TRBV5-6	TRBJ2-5	TGTGCCAGCAGCTTGGTGGTGACAGGGGGCTTAGAGACCCAGTACTTC	CASSLVVTGGLETQYF
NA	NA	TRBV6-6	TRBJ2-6	TGTGCCAGCAGTCGATCGCGGGCTGGGGCCAACGTCCTGACTTTC	CASSRSRAGANVLTF
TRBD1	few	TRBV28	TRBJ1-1	TGTGCCAGCAGTTTCGCCAGGGGGCCTGGCACTGAAGCTTTCTTT	CASSFARGPGTEAFF
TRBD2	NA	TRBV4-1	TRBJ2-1	TGCGCCAGCAGCCAAGACGAGGTGGGGAGGGCCCAGTTCTTC	CASSQDEVGRAQFF
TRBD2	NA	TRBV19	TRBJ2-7	TGTGCCAGTAGTGAGGGACTAGCGGGGGCCTACGAGCAGTACTTC	CASSEGLAGAYEQYF
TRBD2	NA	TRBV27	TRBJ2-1	TGTGCCAGCAGAGGGACTAGCGGGAGGTCCTTGAGGAATGAGCAGTTCTTC	CASRGTSGRSLRNEQFF
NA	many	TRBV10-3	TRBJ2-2	TGTGCCATCAGCAAACTAGCATCCTCGAACACCGGGGAGCTGTTTTTT	CAISKLASSNTGELFF